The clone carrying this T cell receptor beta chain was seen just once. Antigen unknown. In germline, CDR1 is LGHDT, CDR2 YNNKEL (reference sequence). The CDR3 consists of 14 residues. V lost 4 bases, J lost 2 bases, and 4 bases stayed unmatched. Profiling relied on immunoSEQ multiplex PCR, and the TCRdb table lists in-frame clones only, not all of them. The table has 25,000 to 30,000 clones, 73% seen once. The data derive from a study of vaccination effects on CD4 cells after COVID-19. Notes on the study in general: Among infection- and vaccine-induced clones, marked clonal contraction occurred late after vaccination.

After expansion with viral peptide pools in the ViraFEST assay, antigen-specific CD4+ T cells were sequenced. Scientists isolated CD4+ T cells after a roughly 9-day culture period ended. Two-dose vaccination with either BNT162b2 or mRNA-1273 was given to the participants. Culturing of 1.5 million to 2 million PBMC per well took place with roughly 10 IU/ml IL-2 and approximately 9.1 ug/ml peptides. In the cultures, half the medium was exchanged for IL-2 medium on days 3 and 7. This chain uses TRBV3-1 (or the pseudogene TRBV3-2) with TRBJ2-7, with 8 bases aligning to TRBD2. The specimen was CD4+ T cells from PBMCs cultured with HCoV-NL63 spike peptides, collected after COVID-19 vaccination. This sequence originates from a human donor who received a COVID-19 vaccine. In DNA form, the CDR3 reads TGTGCCAGCAGCCTGCGGGAGGCCCCCTACGAGCAGTACTTC. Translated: CASSLREAPYEQYF.